The rows below give T cell receptor beta chains drawn from one sample of a study of vaccination effects on CD4 cells after COVID-19. Method: immunoSEQ multiplex PCR; TCRdb's copy keeps in-frame clones and lacks some. The sample carries around 23,000 clones, roughly three quarters recorded once. These receptors have no known antigen. This specimen was CD4+ T cells from PBMCs cultured with HCoV-229E spike peptides, taken after COVID-19 vaccination. The receptors were gathered from a human donor who received a COVID-19 vaccine. Both conserved end residues are part of each CDR3. D genes are given only for firm matches. Clone size, where shown, is once, few, many, or a class for clones that have expanded.

13	TRBJ1-5	few	-	TRBV10-3	TGTGCCATCAGTGTTCAGGAGAATCAGCCCCAGCATTTT	CAISVQENQPQHF
15	TRBJ1-5	-	TRBD1	TRBV6-5	TGTGCCAGCAGCGATAGACAGGGAAGCAATCAGCCCCAGCATTTT	CASSDRQGSNQPQHF
15	TRBJ2-1	-	TRBD1	TRBV6-5	TGTGCCAGCAGGACAGGGCTCCAATCTTACAATGAGCAGTTCTTC	CASRTGLQSYNEQFF
14	TRBJ2-3	-	-	TRBV5-1	TGCGCCAGCAGCTTGAGACAGAGCACAGATACGCAGTATTTT	CASSLRQSTDTQYF
16	TRBJ2-2	-	TRBD1	TRBV13	TGTGCCAGCAGCTCATGGGGGACAGTGAACACCGGGGAGCTGTTTTTT	CASSSWGTVNTGELFF
16	TRBJ1-1	-	TRBD1	TRBV6-6	TGTGCCAGCATAGACAGGGGCGGTTTTCTGTACACTGAAGCTTTCTTT	CASIDRGGFLYTEAFF
14	TRBJ2-7	-	-	TRBV5-1	TGCGCCAGCAGCTTGGCCGTAGCCTCCTACGAGCAGTACTTC	CASSLAVASYEQYF
16	TRBJ2-4	-	TRBD1	TRBV28	TGTGCCAGCAGTAATAGTCCGGGACAGGGCGTGGACATTCAGTACTTC	CASSNSPGQGVDIQYF
14	TRBJ2-7	-	TRBD1	TRBV6-4	TGTGCCAGCAGTGAAGGGACAGGGGGCTACGAGCAGTACTTC	CASSEGTGGYEQYF
15	TRBJ2-2	-	TRBD1	TRBV5-1	TGCGCCAGCAGCTTCCGGGACAGCGACACCGGGGAGCTGTTTTTT	CASSFRDSDTGELFF
11	TRBJ1-4	-	-	TRBV30	TGTGCCTGGAGTGTACGGCGAAAACTGTTTTTT	CAWSVRRKLFF
14	TRBJ1-1	-	-	TRBV21-1	TGTGCCAGCAGCAAAGCAGGGAGACACACTGAAGCTTTCTTT	CASSKAGRHTEAFF
16	TRBJ1-6	few	-	TRBV6-1	TGTGCCAGCAGTGACATGTGGAGCTCCTATAATTCACCCCTCCACTTT	CASSDMWSSYNSPLHF
16	TRBJ2-7	-	TRBD1	TRBV5-1	TGCGCCAGCAGCTTGTGGGGACAGGGGGCTAACTACGAGCAGTACTTC	CASSLWGQGANYEQYF
14	TRBJ1-1	once	-	TRBV6-5	TGTGCCAGCAGTTACCTGGACGGTGACACTGAAGCTTTCTTT	CASSYLDGDTEAFF
14	TRBJ2-5	-	TRBD2	TRBV7-9	TGTGCCAGCAGCCCGAAAAGCGGGAGTGGGACCCAGTACTTC	CASSPKSGSGTQYF
12	TRBJ1-1	-	-	TRBV20-1	TGCAGTGCTAGTCGCAGGGACACTGAAGCTTTCTTT	CSASRRDTEAFF
13	TRBJ2-7	-	-	TRBV29-1	TGCAGCGTTGCACTACAAAATAACTACGAGCAGTACTTC	CSVALQNNYEQYF
14	TRBJ1-1	large	-	TRBV2	TGTGCCACAAAACAGCAGGGAGATTGGACTGAAGCTTTCTTT	CATKQQGDWTEAFF
16	TRBJ1-2	-	TRBD1	TRBV5-1	TGCGCCAGCAGCGTGGGGGACAGGGGGCGCGGCTATGGCTACACCTTC	CASSVGDRGRGYGYTF
14	TRBJ1-5	-	-	TRBV19	TGTGCCAGTACTAACACGGGTGTCAATCAGCCCCAGCATTTT	CASTNTGVNQPQHF
16	TRBJ1-5	-	-	TRBV28	TGTGCCAGCGTCTCATCAGCCCTTAGGCGCAATCAGCCCCAGCATTTT	CASVSSALRRNQPQHF
14	TRBJ1-1	-	-	TRBV19	TGTGCCAGTAGTATCGGTCATGGGGTAAATGAAGCTTTCTTT	CASSIGHGVNEAFF
13	TRBJ2-5	-	-	TRBV12-3/TRBV12-4	TGTGCCAGCAGTCTGATTTCTGCGGAGACCCAGTACTTC	CASSLISAETQYF
13	TRBJ2-7	-	-	TRBV12-3/TRBV12-4	TGTGCCAGCAGAGCGACAGGCCGATACGAGCAGTACTTC	CASRATGRYEQYF